Below, 18 T cell receptor beta chains from the same sample are listed, as sequenced in a study of identical twins. TCRdb processed the 5' RACE reads anew with MiXCR; each CDR3 protein has one entry. Among 450,000 or so distinct CDR3 sequences listed, roughly an eighth were seen once. The same data also contributed to another study, on yellow fever vaccine responses in identical twins.

Sequencing was done on a sample of CD4+ T cells sorted from blood. The receptors were sampled from a woman aged 18-29 years in good health.

This chain links TRBV29-1 with TRBJ2-2, with D unresolved. The CDR3 is 12 residues long. CDR1 is SQVTM and CDR2 is ANQGSEA in the germline V gene. V was cut by 1 base and J by 5 bases, with 5 bases left in between. The CDR3 DNA follows: TGCAGCGTTGAAGCTGGGACCGGGGAGCTGTTTTTT. Encoded protein: CSVEAGTGELFF.

The rearrangement joins TRBV5-6 to TRBJ2-3, with TRBD2 matching over 8 bases. The germline V gene has CDR1 SGHDT and CDR2 YYEEEE. With 0 bases clipped from V and 2 bases from J, the junction kept 5 bases outside the gene matches. The CDR3 loop spans 16 amino acids. The CDR3 reads CASSLARGGFTDTQYF. For the CDR3, the DNA is TGTGCCAGCAGCTTGGCACGGGGGGGCTTCACAGATACGCAGTATTTT.

This clonotype showed up just a few times. The gene calls are TRBV7-2 and TRBJ2-1; 11 bases match TRBD1. CDR3 length: 15 amino acids. V shed 1 base, J shed 8 bases, and the junction held 4 bases outside the gene matches. CDR1 is SGHTA and CDR2 is FQGNSA in the germline V gene. CDR3 coding DNA: TGTGCCAGCAGCTTAGTCGGACAGGGGGCCTATGAGCAGTTCTTC. It translates to CASSLVGQGAYEQFF.

This clonotype was found many times. The rearrangement joins TRBV10-3 to TRBJ2-5; D perhaps matches TRBD1 (6 bases). Looked up from germline, CDR1 is ENHRY and CDR2 is SYGVKD. The CDR3 length is 18 residues. CDR3 protein: CPRLPARGTGPGQETQYF. CDR3 nucleotide sequence: TGTCCACGGCTACCTGCCAGGGGAACAGGTCCGGGCCAAGAGACCCAGTACTTC.

As regards this clonotype: This clone may be a read error of a much larger clone one base away. The V and J genes are TRBV3-1 and TRBJ1-1; a possible D gene is TRBD1 (5 bases). The CDR3 sequence is 12 residues long. V lost 7 bases, J lost 1 base, and 7 bases lay in between. Germline loops: CDR1 LGHDT, CDR2 YNNKEL (reference sequence). CDR3 sequence: CASTQGNTEAFF. The CDR3 coding sequence is TGTGCCAGCACCCAGGGGAACACTGAAGCTTTCTTT.

The V and J genes are TRBV7-9 and TRBJ2-7; TRBD1 or TRBD2 may be the D gene (5 bases each). CDR1 SEHNR and CDR2 FQNEAQ come from the germline V gene (reference sequence). This CDR3 has 14 amino acids. V was cut by 4 bases and J by 6 bases, with 16 bases left in between. The CDR3 loop is CASSSPGTHGEQYF. The DNA of the CDR3 is TGTGCCAGCAGCTCACCCGGGACCCACGGCGAGCAGTACTTC.

J is TRBJ1-4 and V is TRBV25-1; no clear D. This CDR3 contains 14 residues. Trimming pared 3 bases from V and 8 bases from J, leaving 13 bases between. The germline V gene encodes CDR1 MGHDK and CDR2 SYGVNS. CDR3 in DNA: TGTGCCAGCAGTGATAGTAGGCAGAGGGAAAAACTGTTTTTT. This codes for CASSDSRQREKLFF.

In regard to this clonotype: A read error may explain this, as a much larger clone is one base away. This chain links TRBV12-3 or TRBV12-4 with TRBJ1-6; D call uncertain. This CDR3 region has 15 residues. The DNA for the CDR3 is TGTGCCAGCAGAACTGCGGGGAAGTCTTCTTCACCCCACCACTTT. Amino acids: CASRTAGKSSSPHHF.

The chain couples TRBV7-2 to TRBJ2-7, with 7 bases lining up with TRBD2. CDR1 is SGHTA and CDR2 is FQGNSA in the germline V gene. The CDR3 extends over 14 amino acids. V dropped 1 base and J dropped 6; count of bases not matched to a gene: 6. The CDR3 region has the DNA TGTGCCAGCAGCTTAGGGACTAGATTTTCCGAGCAGTACTTC. It specifies CASSLGTRFSEQYF.

The V call is TRBV10-3, the J call TRBJ2-1, with a possible D match to TRBD2 (6 bases). The CDR3 runs to 16 residues. The germline V gene has CDR1 ENHRY and CDR2 SYGVKD. V lost 0 bases, J lost 0 bases, and 9 bases lay in between. The CDR3 region is CAISESGLSSYNEQFF. DNA for the CDR3: TGTGCCATCAGTGAGTCGGGACTGAGCTCCTACAATGAGCAGTTCTTC.

This clonotype was counted only a few times. The chain carries TRBV29-1 and TRBJ1-2; perhaps TRBD1 as D (5 bases). Germline CDR1 reads SQVTM; CDR2 reads ANQGSEA. Trimming removed 3 bases from V and 4 bases from J, with 15 bases in between. The CDR3 runs 14 residues. This CDR3 is CSVDSRDGFYGYTF. The CDR3 nucleotides read TGCAGCGTTGATTCCCGGGACGGATTCTATGGCTACACCTTC. Supplemented by reference TRBV29-1 and TRBJ1-2, the full variable domain reads SAVISQKPSRDICQRGTSLTIQCQVDSQVTMMFWYRQQPGQSLTLIATANQGSEATYESGFVIDKFPISRPNLTFSTLTVSNMSPEDSSIYLCSVDSRDGFYGYTFGSGTRLTVV.

This clonotype occurred a few times. The chain is built from TRBV28 and TRBJ2-7; 7 bases are a match to TRBD1. Per the germline V gene, CDR1 is MDHEN and CDR2 is SYDVKM. The V and J ends lost 4 bases and 1 base, in that order; junction bases with no gene match: 7. This CDR3 contains 15 residues. CDR3 residues: CASSSGQALSYEQYF. The CDR3 DNA follows: TGTGCCAGCAGTTCCGGACAGGCGCTGTCCTACGAGCAGTACTTC.

Only a few counts were recorded for this clonotype. The V call is TRBV6-1, the J call TRBJ2-7; 10 nucleotides align to TRBD1. J was trimmed by 4 bases and V by 6 bases; bases with no gene match: 6. Germline V gene lookup returns CDR1 MNHNS and CDR2 SASEGT. The CDR3 has 14 amino acids. The DNA of the CDR3 is TGTGCCAGCAGGGGGGACAGGGGTTCGTACGAGCAGTACTTC. Its protein product is CASRGDRGSYEQYF.

This clonotype was detected only a few times. This rearrangement joins TRBV7-2 to TRBJ2-2, with 10 positions matching TRBD1. The CDR3 length is 17 residues. CDR1 SGHTA and CDR2 FQGNSA come from the germline V gene. V lost 0 bases to trimming and J lost 5 bases; unmatched junction nucleotides: 6. CDR3 bases: TGTGCCAGCAGCTTAGCCACTCGGACAGGGGGGACCGGGGAGCTGTTTTTT. It specifies CASSLATRTGGTGELFF. The variable domain in full, with the rest retrieved from reference TRBV7-2 and TRBJ2-2, is GAGVSQSPSNKVTEKGKDVELRCDPISGHTALYWYRQSLGQGLEFLIYFQGNSAPDKSGLPSDRFSAERTGGSVSTLTIQRTQQEDSAVYLCASSLATRTGGTGELFFGEGSRLTVL.

V gene TRBV6-2 or TRBV6-3 combines with J gene TRBJ2-3; TRBD1 aligns across 8 bases. J was trimmed by 5 bases and V by 5 bases; bases with no gene match: 18. The germline V gene encodes CDR1 MNHEY and CDR2 SVGEGT. This CDR3 is 18 amino acids long. The DNA for the CDR3 is TGTGCCAGCAGTGGACCTCGGACAGGGAGGTACTTTGGAGATACGCAGTATTTT. This codes for CASSGPRTGRYFGDTQYF.

There are many counts of this clonotype. The CDR3 coding sequence is TGTGCCAGCAGCTCGCCTCCAGGGGCGAGAAATACGCAGTATTTT. Translating it yields CASSSPPGARNTQYF. The chain links TRBV7-8 to TRBJ2-3; tentatively, D is TRBD1 (6 bases). The germline V gene encodes CDR1 SGHVS and CDR2 FQNEAQ. The CDR3 extends over 15 amino acids. Trimming pared 4 bases from V and 7 bases from J, leaving 18 bases between.

The rearrangement links TRBV6-1 to TRBJ1-5; 7 nucleotides agree with TRBD1. J gave up 1 base and V 7 bases, and 10 bases lay outside the gene matches. CDR3 length: 16 amino acids. The germline V gene has CDR1 MNHNS and CDR2 SASEGT. The CDR3 loop reads CASKVGSGGSNQPQHF. The CDR3 nucleotides read TGTGCCAGCAAAGTCGGGTCAGGGGGGAGCAATCAGCCCCAGCATTTT.

The chain employs TRBV5-1 and TRBJ2-1; tentatively, D is TRBD2 (5 bases). V was shortened by 0 bases and J by 7 bases, with 14 bases between the two germline ends. Germline CDR1 and CDR2: SGHRS and YFSETQ. The CDR3 is 15 amino acids. This CDR3 reads CASSLGPGIANEQFF. DNA for the CDR3: TGCGCCAGCAGCTTGGGCCCGGGAATAGCGAATGAGCAGTTCTTC.